This is a list of T cell receptor beta chains from one sample in a study of molecular identifiers for immune sequencing clone quantification. TCRdb itself ran the PCR reads through MiXCR, one entry per CDR3 protein. The profile covers some 89,000 distinct CDR3 sequences, with about 24% appearing a single time and 0.94% taken by the ten largest. What was sequenced was naive CD8+ T cells from blood, with Jurkat cell RNA spiked in. Receptor source: a human donor in good health. Some libraries in this study had Jurkat cell RNA spiked in. Both conserved end residues are part of each CDR3. A D gene is named only where the DNA matches it firmly. The listing skips clone size in some rows; elsewhere it reads once, few, many or a size class.

D gene	V gene	clone size	J gene	CDR3 protein	CDR3 DNA
NA	TRBV11-2	few	TRBJ1-1	CASSLDRGGTEAFF	TGTGCCAGCAGCTTAGATAGGGGCGGCACTGAAGCTTTCTTT
NA	TRBV25-1	many	TRBJ1-2	CASGYGYTF	TGTGCCAGTGGCTATGGCTACACCTTC
TRBD2	TRBV5-1	many	TRBJ2-5	CASSLGLAGEWATETQYF	TGCGCCAGCAGCTTAGGACTAGCGGGAGAGTGGGCAACAGAGACCCAGTACTTC
TRBD1	TRBV7-6	many	TRBJ2-3	CASSPGTGGLVDTQYF	TGTGCCAGCAGCCCCGGGACAGGGGGCTTGGTAGATACGCAGTATTTT
NA	TRBV7-9	NA	TRBJ2-7	CASSSGILPTGSDVQYF	TGTGCCAGCAGCTCGGGCATACTTCCGACGGGATCGGACGTGCAGTACTTC
TRBD2	TRBV20-1	NA	TRBJ2-1	CSARPSGDNEQFF	TGCAGTGCTCGGCCTAGCGGAGACAATGAGCAGTTCTTC
TRBD1	TRBV13	NA	TRBJ2-7	CASSLGQGEINYEQYF	TGTGCCAGCAGCTTGGGACAGGGAGAAATCAACTACGAGCAGTACTTC
TRBD2	TRBV20-1	many	TRBJ2-5	CSATEREVVYQETQYF	TGCAGTGCTACCGAGCGGGAGGTCGTGTACCAAGAGACCCAGTACTTC
TRBD2	TRBV4-2	NA	TRBJ2-5	CASSQAGGASGSWAQYF	TGTGCCAGCAGCCAAGCAGGGGGGGCTAGCGGGAGTTGGGCCCAGTACTTC
NA	TRBV27	many	TRBJ2-3	CASSLGTVPLSTDTQYF	TGTGCCAGCAGTTTAGGGACGGTGCCTCTTAGCACAGATACGCAGTATTTT
NA	TRBV14	NA	TRBJ2-7	CSSIPLVPGLYEQYF	TGTTCCAGTATCCCCCTGGTCCCGGGTCTCTACGAGCAGTACTTC
TRBD2	TRBV4-1	few	TRBJ2-7	CASSQTRVGAGGSYEQYF	TGCGCCAGCAGCCAGACCCGGGTCGGCGCGGGGGGATCCTACGAGCAGTACTTC
NA	TRBV11-1	few	TRBJ2-2	CASSLDGIFGGELFF	TGTGCCAGCAGCTTAGACGGGATTTTTGGCGGGGAGCTGTTTTTT
NA	TRBV13	NA	TRBJ2-5	CASSLAGGLNLQETQYF	TGTGCCAGCAGCTTAGCGGGGGGCCTTAACCTCCAAGAGACCCAGTACTTC
TRBD2	TRBV6-2/TRBV6-3	NA	TRBJ2-1	CASTLLAGGFNEQFF	TGTGCCAGCACCTTACTAGCGGGAGGCTTCAATGAGCAGTTCTTC
TRBD2	TRBV7-2	once	TRBJ2-5	CASRSLLGLDGETQYF	TGTGCCAGCCGCTCCCTCTTGGGACTAGATGGAGAAACCCAGTACTTC
TRBD1	TRBV6-5	many	TRBJ1-5	CASSPVWGTGRQPQHF	TGTGCCAGCAGCCCTGTCTGGGGGACAGGGCGACAGCCCCAGCATTTT
NA	TRBV4-1	many	TRBJ2-7	CASSPGPAYEQYF	TGCGCCAGCAGCCCGGGTCCAGCCTACGAGCAGTACTTC
NA	TRBV5-4	NA	TRBJ1-2	CASSETVFANYGYTF	TGTGCCAGCAGCGAGACAGTATTCGCTAACTATGGCTACACCTTC
TRBD1	TRBV4-1	many	TRBJ1-5	CASSHRTGGAGQPQHF	TGCGCCAGCAGCCACCGGACAGGGGGCGCGGGGCAGCCCCAGCATTTT
NA	TRBV4-3	few	TRBJ1-3	CASSQDESGIGNTIYF	TGCGCCAGCAGCCAAGATGAGTCCGGGATTGGAAACACCATATATTTT
NA	TRBV7-8	many	TRBJ1-6	CASSNELLLHF	TGTGCCAGCAGCAACGAACTCCTACTCCACTTT
NA	TRBV29-1	NA	TRBJ2-2	CSVVFNTGELFF	TGCAGCGTTGTGTTTAACACCGGGGAGCTGTTTTTT
TRBD1	TRBV5-1	many	TRBJ2-7	CASSLEGTGAYEQYF	TGCGCCAGCAGCTTGGAGGGGACAGGGGCCTACGAGCAGTACTTC
TRBD1	TRBV19	many	TRBJ2-7	CASLGQGADEQYF	TGTGCCAGCCTTGGACAGGGGGCGGATGAGCAGTACTTC
TRBD2	TRBV27	few	TRBJ2-1	CASRGLAGGGSYNEQFF	TGTGCCAGCAGGGGACTAGCGGGAGGAGGCTCCTACAATGAGCAGTTCTTC
NA	TRBV24-1	NA	TRBJ2-1	CATSDSGVRASNEQFF	TGTGCCACCAGTGACTCAGGGGTACGGGCCAGTAATGAGCAGTTCTTC
NA	TRBV29-1	NA	TRBJ2-7	CSVGGGISYEQYF	TGCAGCGTTGGGGGTGGGATCTCCTACGAGCAGTACTTC
TRBD1	TRBV7-2	many	TRBJ2-2	CASSFRQGITGELFF	TGTGCCAGCAGCTTCAGACAGGGGATCACCGGGGAGCTGTTTTTT